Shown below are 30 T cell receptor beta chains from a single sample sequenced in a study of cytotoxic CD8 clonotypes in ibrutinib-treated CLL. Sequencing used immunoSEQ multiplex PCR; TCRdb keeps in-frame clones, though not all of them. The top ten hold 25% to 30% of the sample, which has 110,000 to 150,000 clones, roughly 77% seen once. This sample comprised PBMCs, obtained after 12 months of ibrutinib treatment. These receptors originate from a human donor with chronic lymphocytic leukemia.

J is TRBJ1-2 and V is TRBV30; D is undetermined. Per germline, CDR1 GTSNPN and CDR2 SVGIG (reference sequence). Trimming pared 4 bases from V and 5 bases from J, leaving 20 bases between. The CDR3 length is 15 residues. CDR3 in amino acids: CAWTKAVGPGYGYTF. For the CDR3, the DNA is TGTGCCTGGACCAAGGCGGTTGGCCCTGGGTATGGCTACACCTTC.

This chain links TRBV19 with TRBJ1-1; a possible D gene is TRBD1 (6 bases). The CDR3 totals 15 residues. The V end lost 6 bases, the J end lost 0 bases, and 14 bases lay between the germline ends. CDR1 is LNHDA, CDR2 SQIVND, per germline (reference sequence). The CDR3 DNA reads TGTGCCAGTAGGGGGGCCCAAAACATGAACACTGAAGCTTTCTTT. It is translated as CASRGAQNMNTEAFF.

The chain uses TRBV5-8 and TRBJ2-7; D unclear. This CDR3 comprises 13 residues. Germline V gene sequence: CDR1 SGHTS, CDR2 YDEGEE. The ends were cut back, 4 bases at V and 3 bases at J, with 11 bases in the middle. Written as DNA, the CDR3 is TGTGCCAGCAGCCCCCGCGGAGTCTACGAGCAGTACTTC. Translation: CASSPRGVYEQYF.

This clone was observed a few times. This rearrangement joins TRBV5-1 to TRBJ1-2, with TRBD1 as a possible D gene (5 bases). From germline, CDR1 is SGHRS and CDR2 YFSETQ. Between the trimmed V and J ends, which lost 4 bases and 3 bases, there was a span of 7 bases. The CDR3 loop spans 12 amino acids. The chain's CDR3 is CASSRDDYGYTF. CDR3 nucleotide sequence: TGCGCCAGCAGCCGGGACGACTATGGCTACACCTTC. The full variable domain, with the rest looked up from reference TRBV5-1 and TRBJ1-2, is KAGVTQTPRYLIKTRGQQVTLSCSPISGHRSVSWYQQTPGQGLQFLFEYFSETQRNKGNFPGRFSGRQFSNSRSEMNVSTLELGDSALYLCASSRDDYGYTFGSGTRLTVV.

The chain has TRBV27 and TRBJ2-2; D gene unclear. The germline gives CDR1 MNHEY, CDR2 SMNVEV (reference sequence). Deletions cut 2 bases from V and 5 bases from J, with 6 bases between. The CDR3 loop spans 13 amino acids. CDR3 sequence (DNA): TGTGCCAGCAGTTTAATGGTTACCGGGGAGCTGTTTTTT. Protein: CASSLMVTGELFF.

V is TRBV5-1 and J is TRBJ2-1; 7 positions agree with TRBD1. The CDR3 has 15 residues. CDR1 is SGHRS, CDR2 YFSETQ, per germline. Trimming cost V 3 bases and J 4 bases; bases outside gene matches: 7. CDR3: CASSSMTGQYNEQFF. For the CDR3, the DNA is TGCGCCAGCAGCTCTATGACAGGGCAATACAATGAGCAGTTCTTC.

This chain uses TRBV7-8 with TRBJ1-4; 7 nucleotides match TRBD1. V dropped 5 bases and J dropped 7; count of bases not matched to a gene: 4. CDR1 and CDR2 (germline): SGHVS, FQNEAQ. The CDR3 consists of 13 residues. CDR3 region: CASSEQGSEKLFF. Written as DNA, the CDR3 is TGTGCCAGCAGCGAACAGGGGAGTGAAAAACTGTTTTTT.

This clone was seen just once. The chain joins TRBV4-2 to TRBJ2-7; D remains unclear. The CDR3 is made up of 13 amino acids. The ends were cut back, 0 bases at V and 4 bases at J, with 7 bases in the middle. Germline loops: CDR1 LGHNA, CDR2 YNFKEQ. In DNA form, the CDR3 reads TGTGCCAGCAGCCAAGACGGCCCGTACGAGCAGTACTTC. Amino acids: CASSQDGPYEQYF.

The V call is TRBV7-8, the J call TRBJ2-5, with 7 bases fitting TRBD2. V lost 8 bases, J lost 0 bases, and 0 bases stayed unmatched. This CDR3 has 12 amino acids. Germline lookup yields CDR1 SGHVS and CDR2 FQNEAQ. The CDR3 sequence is CASRGDQETQYF. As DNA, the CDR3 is TGTGCCAGCCGGGGGGACCAAGAGACCCAGTACTTC. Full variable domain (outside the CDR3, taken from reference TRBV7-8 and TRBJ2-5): GAGVSQSPRYKVAKRGQDVALRCDPISGHVSLFWYQQALGQGPEFLTYFQNEAQLDKSGLPSDRFFAERPEGSVSTLKIQRTQQEDSAVYLCASRGDQETQYFGPGTRLLVL.

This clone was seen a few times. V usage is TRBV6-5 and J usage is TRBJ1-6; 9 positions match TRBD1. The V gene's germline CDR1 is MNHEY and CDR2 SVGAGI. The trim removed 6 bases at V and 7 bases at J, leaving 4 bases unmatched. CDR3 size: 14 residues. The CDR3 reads CASRTGTGNSPLHF. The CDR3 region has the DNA TGTGCCAGCAGGACCGGGACAGGGAATTCACCCCTCCACTTT.

CDR3 sequence reads: CASSLHTPGQGYEQYF. The CDR3 DNA follows: TGTGCCAGCAGTTTGCACACCCCGGGACAGGGGTACGAGCAGTACTTC. V usage is TRBV27 and J usage is TRBJ2-7, with 10 bases lining up with TRBD1. CDR3 length: 16 amino acids. V lost 3 bases, J lost 4 bases, and 9 bases stayed unmatched. Germline lookup yields CDR1 MNHEY and CDR2 SMNVEV (reference sequence).

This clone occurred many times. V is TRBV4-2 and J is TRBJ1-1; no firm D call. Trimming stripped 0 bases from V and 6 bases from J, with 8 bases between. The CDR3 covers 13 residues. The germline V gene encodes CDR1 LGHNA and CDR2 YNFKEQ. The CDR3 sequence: CASSQELSAEAFF. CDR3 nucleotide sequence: TGTGCCAGCAGCCAAGAGTTGTCGGCTGAAGCTTTCTTT.

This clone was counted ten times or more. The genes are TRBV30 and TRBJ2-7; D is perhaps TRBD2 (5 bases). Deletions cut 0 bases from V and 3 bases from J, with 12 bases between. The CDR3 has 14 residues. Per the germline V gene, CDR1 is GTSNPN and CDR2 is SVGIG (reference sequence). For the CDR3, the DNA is TGTGCCTGGAGTGTAGGAGGCAGTTTCTACGAGCAGTACTTC. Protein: CAWSVGGSFYEQYF.

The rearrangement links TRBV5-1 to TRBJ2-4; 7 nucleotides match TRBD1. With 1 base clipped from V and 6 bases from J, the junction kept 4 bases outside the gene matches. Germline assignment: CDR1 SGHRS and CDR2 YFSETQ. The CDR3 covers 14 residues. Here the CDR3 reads CASSLWAGGNIQYF. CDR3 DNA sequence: TGCGCCAGCAGCTTGTGGGCAGGGGGAAACATTCAGTACTTC.

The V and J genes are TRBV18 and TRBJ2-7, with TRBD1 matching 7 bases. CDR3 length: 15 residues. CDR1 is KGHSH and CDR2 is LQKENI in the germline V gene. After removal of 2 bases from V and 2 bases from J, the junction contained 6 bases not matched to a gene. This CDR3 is CASSPWTGGTYEQYF. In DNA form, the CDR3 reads TGTGCCAGCTCACCATGGACAGGCGGCACCTACGAGCAGTACTTC.

CDR3 sequence: CASSQVRTQPNNEQFF. The CDR3 DNA sequence: TGCGCCAGCAGCCAAGTCCGGACGCAACCGAACAATGAGCAGTTCTTC. The chain recombines TRBV4-1 with TRBJ2-1; D unclear. The germline V gene encodes CDR1 MGHRA and CDR2 YSYEKL. This CDR3 contains 16 residues. Trimming took off 1 base at V and 5 bases at J, with 15 bases between the two ends.

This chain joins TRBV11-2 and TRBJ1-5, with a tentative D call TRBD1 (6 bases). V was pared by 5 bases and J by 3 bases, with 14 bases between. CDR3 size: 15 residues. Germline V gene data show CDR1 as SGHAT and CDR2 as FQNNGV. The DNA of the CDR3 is TGTGCCAGCAGCGACACAGGGTATTTCAATCAGCCCCAGCATTTT. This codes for CASSDTGYFNQPQHF.

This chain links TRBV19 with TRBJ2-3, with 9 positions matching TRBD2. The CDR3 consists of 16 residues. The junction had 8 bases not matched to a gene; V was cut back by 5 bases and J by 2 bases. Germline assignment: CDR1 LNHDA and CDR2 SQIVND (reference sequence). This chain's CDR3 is CASSLSTSGYTDTQYF. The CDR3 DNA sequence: TGTGCCAGTAGTTTATCGACTAGCGGCTACACAGATACGCAGTATTTT.

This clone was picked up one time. The CDR3 DNA is TGTGCCAGAGGCGGGACAGGGGTTCGGGAGACCCAGTACTTC. This translates into CARGGTGVRETQYF. The chain uses TRBV6-4 and TRBJ2-5; 10 bases line up with TRBD1. Unmatched junction bases numbered 9, after V lost 9 bases and J lost 5 bases. Germline assignment: CDR1 MRHNA and CDR2 SNTAGT. This CDR3 is built from 14 residues.

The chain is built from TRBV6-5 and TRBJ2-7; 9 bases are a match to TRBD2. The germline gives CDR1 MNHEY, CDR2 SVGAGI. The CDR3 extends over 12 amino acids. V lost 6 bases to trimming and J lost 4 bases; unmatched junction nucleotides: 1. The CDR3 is CASRSGGYEQYF. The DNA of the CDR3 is TGTGCCAGCAGGAGCGGGGGGTACGAGCAGTACTTC.

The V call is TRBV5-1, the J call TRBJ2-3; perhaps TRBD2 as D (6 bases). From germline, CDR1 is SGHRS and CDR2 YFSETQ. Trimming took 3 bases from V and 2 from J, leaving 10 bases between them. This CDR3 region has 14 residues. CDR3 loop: CASSSGTYTDTQYF. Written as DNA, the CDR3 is TGCGCCAGCAGCTCCGGGACTTACACAGATACGCAGTATTTT.

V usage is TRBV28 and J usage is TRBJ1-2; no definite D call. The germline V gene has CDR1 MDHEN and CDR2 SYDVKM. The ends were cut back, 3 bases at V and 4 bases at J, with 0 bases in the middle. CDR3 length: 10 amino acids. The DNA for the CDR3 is TGTGCCAGCAGTTTCTATGGCTACACCTTC. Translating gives CASSFYGYTF.

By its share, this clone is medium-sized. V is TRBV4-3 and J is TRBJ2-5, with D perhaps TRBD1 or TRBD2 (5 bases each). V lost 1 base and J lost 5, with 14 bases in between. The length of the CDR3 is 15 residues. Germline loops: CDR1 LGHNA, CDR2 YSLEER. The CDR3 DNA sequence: TGCGCCAGCAGCCAAGTCTTGTCAGGGACGGAGACCCAGTACTTC. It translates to CASSQVLSGTETQYF.

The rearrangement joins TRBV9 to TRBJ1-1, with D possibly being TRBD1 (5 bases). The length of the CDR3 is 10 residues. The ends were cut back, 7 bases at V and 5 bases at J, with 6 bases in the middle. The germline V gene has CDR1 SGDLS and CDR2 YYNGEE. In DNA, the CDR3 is TGTGCCAGCGGGGGTACTGAAGCTTTCTTT. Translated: CASGGTEAFF.

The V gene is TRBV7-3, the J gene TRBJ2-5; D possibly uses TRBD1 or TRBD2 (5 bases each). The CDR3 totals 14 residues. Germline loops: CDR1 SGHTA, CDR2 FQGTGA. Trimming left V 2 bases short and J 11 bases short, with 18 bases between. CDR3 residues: CASSLSGPDGAQYF. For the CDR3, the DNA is TGTGCCAGCAGCTTATCCGGACCGGACGGGGCGCAGTACTTC.

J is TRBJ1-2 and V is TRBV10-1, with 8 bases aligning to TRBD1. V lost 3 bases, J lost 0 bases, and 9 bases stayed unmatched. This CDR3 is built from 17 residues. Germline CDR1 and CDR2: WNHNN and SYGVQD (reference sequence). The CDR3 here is CASSDQGQAQANYGYTF. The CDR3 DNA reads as TGCGCCAGCAGTGACCAGGGACAGGCGCAAGCTAACTATGGCTACACCTTC.

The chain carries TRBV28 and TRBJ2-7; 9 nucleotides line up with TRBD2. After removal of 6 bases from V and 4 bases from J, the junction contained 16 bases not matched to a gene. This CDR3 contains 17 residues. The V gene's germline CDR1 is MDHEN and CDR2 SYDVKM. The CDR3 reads CASRTPWASGTGYEQYF. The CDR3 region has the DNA TGTGCCAGCAGGACTCCGTGGGCTAGCGGGACGGGTTACGAGCAGTACTTC.

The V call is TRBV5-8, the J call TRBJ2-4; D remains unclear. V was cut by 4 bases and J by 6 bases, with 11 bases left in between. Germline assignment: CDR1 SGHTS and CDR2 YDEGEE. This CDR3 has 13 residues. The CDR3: CASSLRERNIQYF. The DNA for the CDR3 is TGTGCCAGCAGCCTGAGAGAGCGAAACATTCAGTACTTC.

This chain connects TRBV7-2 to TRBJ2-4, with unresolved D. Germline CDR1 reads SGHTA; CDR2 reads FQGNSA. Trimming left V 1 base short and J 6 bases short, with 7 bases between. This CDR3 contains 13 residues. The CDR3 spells CASSLDLGNIQYF. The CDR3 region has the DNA TGTGCCAGCAGCTTAGACCTGGGAAACATTCAGTACTTC.

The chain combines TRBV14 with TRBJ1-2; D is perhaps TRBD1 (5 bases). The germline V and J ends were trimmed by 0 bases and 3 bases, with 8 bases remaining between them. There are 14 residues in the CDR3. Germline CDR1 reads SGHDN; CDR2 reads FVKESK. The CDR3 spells CASSQDWGYYGYTF. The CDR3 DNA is TGTGCCAGCAGCCAAGATTGGGGGTACTATGGCTACACCTTC. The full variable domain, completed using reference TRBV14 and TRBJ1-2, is EAGVTQFPSHSVIEKGQTVTLRCDPISGHDNLYWYRRVMGKEIKFLLHFVKESKQDESGMPNNRFLAERTGGTYSTLKVQPAELEDSGVYFCASSQDWGYYGYTFGSGTRLTVV.